A single sample is the source of the 32 T cell receptor beta chains below, sequenced in a study of identical twins. MiXCR was run by TCRdb on the 5' RACE reads, yielding one entry per CDR3 protein. The repertoire consists of 1.5 million to 2 million distinct CDR3 sequences, with about 31% occurring once and the leading ten covering 0.25% to 0.3%. The sequenced sample was cord blood. The receptor source for this set is a newborn girl in good health.

This clonotype has at least ten counts. This chain uses TRBV18 with TRBJ2-5; D may be TRBD2 (6 bases). The CDR3 contains 13 residues. CDR1 and CDR2 from the germline V gene are KGHSH and LQKENI. V lost 0 bases and J lost 4, with 6 bases in between. CDR3 sequence (DNA): TGTGCCAGCTCACCACCGGGACTAGAGACCCAGTACTTC. Translated, it gives CASSPPGLETQYF.

This clonotype has only a few counts. V and J are TRBV20-1 and TRBJ2-5, with a possible D match to TRBD2 (6 bases). Germline V gene sequence: CDR1 DFQATT, CDR2 SNEGSKA (reference sequence). V shed 6 bases and J shed 4 bases, with 15 bases lying between them. The CDR3 spans 13 residues. CDR3 amino acids: CSALRTNRETQYF. The CDR3 DNA sequence: TGCAGTGCCCTTCGGACTAACCGAGAGACCCAGTACTTC.

This clonotype came up a few times. The rearrangement uses TRBV21-1 and TRBJ2-3; the table gives TRBD1 as D, unverified against the DNA. TRBV21-1 is listed as a pseudogene. CDR3 length: 16 residues. DNA of the CDR3: TGTGCCAGCAGCACCCCCACGGGGGTGGGCACAGATACGCAGTATTTT. As protein: CASSTPTGVGTDTQYF.

This clonotype was found a few times. The chain links TRBV4-2 to TRBJ1-2; D not certain. In germline, CDR1 is LGHNA, CDR2 YNFKEQ. The CDR3 runs to 15 residues. The V end was cut by 0 bases, the J end by 6 bases, with 14 bases between. The DNA of the CDR3 is TGTGCCAGCAGCCAAGATGGAACCTGGAGGAATGGCTACACCTTC. Residues: CASSQDGTWRNGYTF.

This clonotype was recorded a few times. CDR3: CASSYVSLRGNTEAFF. The CDR3 nucleotides read TGTGCCAGCAGTTACGTCTCTCTTAGGGGGAACACTGAAGCTTTCTTT. The chain uses TRBV6-5 and TRBJ1-1; D possibly corresponds to TRBD1 (5 bases). Trimming removed 2 bases from V and 1 base from J, with 14 bases in between. Germline V gene lookup returns CDR1 MNHEY and CDR2 SVGAGI. CDR3 length: 16 amino acids.

V gene TRBV6-5 combines with J gene TRBJ2-1, with 9 positions matching TRBD2. Germline CDR1 is MNHEY and CDR2 is SVGAGI. The length of the CDR3 is 16 residues. Losses at the gene ends were 1 base for V and 2 bases for J; bases not matched to a gene: 3. This chain's CDR3 is CASSYLGGRAYNEQFF. The CDR3 region has the DNA TGTGCCAGCAGTTACTTAGGCGGGAGGGCCTACAATGAGCAGTTCTTC.

The chain employs TRBV20-1 and TRBJ2-2; TRBD2 agrees at 10 bases. The CDR3 totals 14 residues. Germline CDR1 is DFQATT and CDR2 is SNEGSKA (reference sequence). After removal of 3 bases from V and 6 bases from J, the junction contained 4 bases not matched to a gene. CDR3: CSASRGLAAGELFF. The DNA of the CDR3 is TGCAGTGCTAGTCGAGGACTAGCGGCCGGGGAGCTGTTTTTT.

This clonotype was detected a few times. The rearrangement joins TRBV4-1 to TRBJ2-1, with 7 bases fitting TRBD2. The germline V gene has CDR1 MGHRA and CDR2 YSYEKL. V shed 1 base and J 4 bases; nucleotides not matched to a gene: 7. This CDR3 contains 16 residues. The CDR3 region is CASSQGSREFYNEQFF. The CDR3 DNA reads TGCGCCAGCAGCCAAGGGTCGCGGGAGTTTTACAATGAGCAGTTCTTC.

The chain is built from TRBV9 and TRBJ2-3, with a tentative D call TRBD1 (8 bases). The V end lost 0 bases, the J end lost 7 bases, and 15 bases lay between the germline ends. Germline V gene sequence: CDR1 SGDLS, CDR2 YYNGEE. The CDR3 runs to 15 residues. In DNA, the CDR3 is TGTGCCAGCAGCGTAGGCACAGGGGGGGTTCATACGCAGTATTTT. Protein: CASSVGTGGVHTQYF.

This clonotype was detected a few times. The V and J genes are TRBV11-2 and TRBJ1-1; TRBD1 agrees at 10 bases. The CDR3 loop spans 19 amino acids. With 3 bases clipped from V and 5 bases from J, the junction kept 18 bases outside the gene matches. Germline values: CDR1 SGHAT, CDR2 FQNNGV. The CDR3 loop reads CASSLFGIRDRGQGTEAFF. Written as DNA, the CDR3 is TGTGCCAGCAGCTTGTTCGGCATCCGGGACAGGGGCCAGGGGACTGAAGCTTTCTTT.

The chain employs TRBV4-2 and TRBJ2-4; 7 positions match TRBD2. The V and J ends lost 0 bases and 10 bases, in that order; junction bases with no gene match: 9. The CDR3 length is 15 residues. Per the germline V gene, CDR1 is LGHNA and CDR2 is YNFKEQ. The CDR3 reads CASSQDTGGSGIQYF. The CDR3 nucleotides are TGTGCCAGCAGCCAAGATACGGGGGGTAGCGGTATTCAGTACTTC.

The V call is TRBV5-4, the J call TRBJ2-3, with TRBD2 matching 8 bases. V dropped 7 bases and J dropped 1; count of bases not matched to a gene: 8. This CDR3 is 15 amino acids long. CDR1 SGHNT and CDR2 YYREEE come from the germline V gene (reference sequence). CDR3: CASVVAGTGTDTQYF. The CDR3 DNA sequence: TGTGCCAGCGTTGTAGCGGGGACCGGCACAGATACGCAGTATTTT.

The V and J genes are TRBV20-1 and TRBJ2-4; TRBD1 agrees at 9 bases. V shed 7 bases, J shed 3 bases, and the junction held 7 bases outside the gene matches. CDR3 size: 14 residues. CDR1 and CDR2 (germline): DFQATT, SNEGSKA (reference sequence). This CDR3 is CSVAGTGSKNIQYF. CDR3 DNA: TGCAGTGTTGCCGGGACAGGGAGCAAAAACATTCAGTACTTC.

This chain uses TRBV18 with TRBJ1-1; D may be TRBD1 (5 bases). V gave up 3 bases and J gave up 4 bases, with 12 bases separating them. The germline gives CDR1 KGHSH, CDR2 LQKENI. This CDR3 region has 14 residues. CDR3 sequence: CASSPWDGSTEAFF. In DNA, the CDR3 is TGTGCCAGCTCACCTTGGGACGGGAGCACTGAAGCTTTCTTT.

This clonotype was observed a handful of times. The CDR3 DNA is TGTGCCAGCATCTCCCCGGACAGGTGGCCCACTGAAGCTTTCTTT. Translation: CASISPDRWPTEAFF. The J gene is TRBJ1-1, the V gene TRBV12-3 or TRBV12-4; 7 bases match TRBD1. The CDR3 length is 15 residues. V was clipped by 7 bases and J by 4 bases; unmatched bases: 12.

The chain carries TRBV13 and TRBJ1-2, with 10 nucleotides matching TRBD1. CDR1 PRHDT and CDR2 FYEKMQ come from the germline V gene (reference sequence). The CDR3 runs to 16 residues. With 5 bases clipped from V and 2 bases from J, the junction kept 8 bases outside the gene matches. The CDR3 region is CASSRLTGGRNYGYTF. CDR3 nucleotide sequence: TGTGCCAGCAGCCGGCTGACAGGGGGCAGGAACTATGGCTACACCTTC.

This clonotype was counted between two and nine times. The chain carries TRBV25-1 and TRBJ1-4, with no clear D. The CDR3 contains 14 residues. CDR1 MGHDK and CDR2 SYGVNS come from the germline V gene. The V and J ends lost 1 base and 8 bases respectively, with 11 bases between them. CDR3 DNA: TGTGCCAGCAGTGAATTCAGTTTAGGGGAAAAACTGTTTTTT. Amino acids: CASSEFSLGEKLFF.

This clonotype was picked up many times. The genes are TRBV3-1 and TRBJ2-7, with 13 bases matching TRBD2. The CDR3 consists of 13 residues. Germline CDR1 is LGHDT and CDR2 is YNNKEL (reference sequence). The V and J ends lost 5 bases and 6 bases, in that order; junction bases with no gene match: 1. Written as DNA, the CDR3 is TGTGCCAGCAGCGGACTAGCGGGAGTCGAGCAGTACTTC. Encoded protein: CASSGLAGVEQYF.

This clonotype was counted a few times. The V gene is TRBV3-1, the J gene TRBJ1-1, with a possible D match to TRBD1 (5 bases). Germline V gives CDR1 LGHDT, CDR2 YNNKEL (reference sequence). Trimming cost V 4 bases and J 0 bases, with 12 bases left between them. The CDR3 spans 15 residues. The CDR3 bases are TGTGCCAGCAGCCTAATGGGGGGGGTGAACACTGAAGCTTTCTTT. It encodes CASSLMGGVNTEAFF.

This sequence joins TRBV5-1 and TRBJ2-3; tentative D call: TRBD1 (5 bases). Per the germline V gene, CDR1 is SGHRS and CDR2 is YFSETQ. Trimming removed 1 base from V and 1 base from J, with 10 bases in between. This CDR3 has 15 amino acids. The CDR3 spells CASSLNRPRTDTQYF. The CDR3 DNA reads as TGCGCCAGCAGCTTGAACAGGCCCCGCACAGATACGCAGTATTTT.

The chain uses TRBV19 and TRBJ2-1, with 13 bases lining up with TRBD2. Germline V gene lookup returns CDR1 LNHDA and CDR2 SQIVND (reference sequence). This CDR3 has 15 amino acids. V was clipped by 7 bases and J by 5 bases; unmatched bases: 5. CDR3 residues: CASIAGLAGNNEQFF. The DNA of the CDR3 is TGTGCCAGTATTGCGGGACTAGCGGGGAACAATGAGCAGTTCTTC. Variable domain in full (rest from reference TRBV19 and TRBJ2-1): DGGITQSPKYLFRKEGQNVTLSCEQNLNHDAMYWYRQDPGQGLRLIYYSQIVNDFQKGDIAEGYSVSREKKESFPLTVTSAQKNPTAFYLCASIAGLAGNNEQFFGPGTRLTVL.

This clonotype was recorded a few times. The J gene is TRBJ2-7, the V gene TRBV18; D is possibly TRBD1 (5 bases). Germline CDR1 KGHSH, CDR2 LQKENI. The V end was cut by 2 bases, the J end by 3 bases, with 14 bases between. This CDR3 has 15 residues. The CDR3 reads CASSPTTVPNYEQYF. The CDR3 region has the DNA TGTGCCAGCTCACCAACGACAGTGCCTAACTACGAGCAGTACTTC.

This rearrangement joins TRBV5-6 to TRBJ2-3; 9 nucleotides align to TRBD2. The CDR3 spans 16 residues. The germline V gene has CDR1 SGHDT and CDR2 YYEEEE. With V trimmed by 4 bases and J by 5 bases, 11 bases remained unmatched. CDR3 nucleotide sequence: TGTGCCAGCAGCACGGCAGCGGGAGGAGACGTAGATACGCAGTATTTT. This translates into CASSTAAGGDVDTQYF. Complete variable domain (other parts from reference TRBV5-6 and TRBJ2-3): DAGVTQSPTHLIKTRGQQVTLRCSPKSGHDTVSWYQQALGQGPQFIFQYYEEEERQRGNFPDRFSGHQFPNYSSELNVNALLLGDSALYLCASSTAAGGDVDTQYFGPGTRLTVL.

The chain uses TRBV10-2 and TRBJ2-3; a possible D gene is TRBD2 (6 bases). Germline CDR1 WSHSY, CDR2 SAAADI. The CDR3 has 14 amino acids. V was shortened by 6 bases and J by 1 base, with 11 bases between the two germline ends. The CDR3 region has the DNA TGCGCCAGCAGGGAGGGAAGGGGCACAGATACGCAGTATTTT. Translating it yields CASREGRGTDTQYF.

This chain uses TRBV9 with TRBJ2-5; 14 bases fit TRBD2. After removal of 0 bases from V and 4 bases from J, the junction contained 8 bases not matched to a gene. The CDR3 sequence is 18 residues long. Germline V gene lookup returns CDR1 SGDLS and CDR2 YYNGEE. CDR3 region: CASSVEPMTSGRGETQYF. As DNA, the CDR3 is TGTGCCAGCAGCGTAGAACCCATGACTAGCGGGAGGGGAGAGACCCAGTACTTC.

The rearrangement uses TRBV12-3 or TRBV12-4 and TRBJ2-1; D may match TRBD1 or TRBD2 (5 bases each). Deletions cut 6 bases from V and 7 bases from J, with 40 bases between. This CDR3 contains 22 residues. The CDR3 loop reads CASRHSQPGPPIMAHTGNEQFF. CDR3 sequence (DNA): TGTGCCAGCAGGCATAGCCAACCGGGACCCCCCATTATGGCTCACACGGGGAATGAGCAGTTCTTC.

As concerns this clonotype: The junction departs from germline at one end; a sequencing error may be responsible. V gene TRBV4-2 combines with J gene TRBJ1-4, with 8 bases identical to TRBD1. Per germline, CDR1 LGHNA and CDR2 YNFKEQ. The CDR3 consists of 15 residues. CDR3 region: CANSQDPDRDEKLFF. The DNA of the CDR3 is TGTGCCAACAGCCAAGATCCGGACAGGGACGAAAAACTGTTTTTT.

V usage is TRBV28 and J usage is TRBJ2-5; D possibly corresponds to TRBD2 (5 bases). CDR3 size: 14 residues. The V and J ends lost 6 bases and 3 bases respectively, with 14 bases between them. Germline V gives CDR1 MDHEN, CDR2 SYDVKM. The CDR3 region has the DNA TGTGCCAGCAGCCGACGGGGTGGGAAAGAGACCCAGTACTTC. It encodes CASSRRGGKETQYF.

This clonotype was seen at least ten times. This rearrangement joins TRBV7-9 to TRBJ2-1; 7 positions agree with TRBD1. Germline CDR1 and CDR2: SEHNR and FQNEAQ (reference sequence). The trim removed 6 bases at V and 0 bases at J, leaving 5 bases unmatched. The length of the CDR3 is 15 residues. The CDR3 here is CASSLDRISYNEQFF. CDR3 nucleotides: TGTGCCAGCAGTCTGGACAGGATCTCCTACAATGAGCAGTTCTTC. Combining the CDR3 with reference TRBV7-9 and TRBJ2-1 gives the whole variable domain DTGVSQNPRHKITKRGQNVTFRCDPISEHNRLYWYRQTLGQGPEFLTYFQNEAQLEKSRLLSDRFSAERPKGSFSTLEIQRTEQGDSAMYLCASSLDRISYNEQFFGPGTRLTVL.

J is TRBJ1-1 and V is TRBV3-1; D remains unclear. The CDR3 loop spans 13 amino acids. Trimming pared 0 bases from V and 5 bases from J, leaving 7 bases between. Germline V lookup: CDR1 LGHDT, CDR2 YNNKEL (reference sequence). CDR3 sequence: CASSQDRLTEAFF. CDR3 DNA sequence: TGTGCCAGCAGCCAAGACAGGCTTACTGAAGCTTTCTTT.

V gene TRBV6-1 combines with J gene TRBJ2-1, with D uncertain. The V and J ends lost 2 bases and 7 bases respectively, with 15 bases between them. The germline V gene encodes CDR1 MNHNS and CDR2 SASEGT. The length of the CDR3 is 15 residues. CDR3 in DNA: TGTGCCAGCAGTGAATGGTCTGACTTATGGAATGAGCAGTTCTTC. It translates to CASSEWSDLWNEQFF.

The rearrangement links TRBV5-1 to TRBJ2-1; 14 nucleotides line up with TRBD2. Germline CDR1 is SGHRS and CDR2 is YFSETQ. This CDR3 is built from 19 residues. V was clipped by 4 bases and J by 2 bases; unmatched bases: 11. The CDR3 reads CASSLGLAGGRSPYNEQFF. The CDR3 DNA sequence: TGCGCCAGCAGCCTAGGACTAGCGGGAGGCCGGAGCCCCTACAATGAGCAGTTCTTC.